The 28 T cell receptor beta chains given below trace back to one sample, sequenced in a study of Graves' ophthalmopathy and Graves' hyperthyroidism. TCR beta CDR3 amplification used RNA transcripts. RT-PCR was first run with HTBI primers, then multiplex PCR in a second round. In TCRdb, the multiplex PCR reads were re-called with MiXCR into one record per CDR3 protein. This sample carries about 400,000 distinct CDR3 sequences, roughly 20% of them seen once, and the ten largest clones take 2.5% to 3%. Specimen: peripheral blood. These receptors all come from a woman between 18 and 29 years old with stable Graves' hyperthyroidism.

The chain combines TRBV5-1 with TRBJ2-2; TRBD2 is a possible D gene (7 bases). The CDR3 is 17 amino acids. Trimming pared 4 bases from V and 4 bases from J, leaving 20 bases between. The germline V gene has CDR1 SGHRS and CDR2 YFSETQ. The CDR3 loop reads CASSLLGGGAATGELFF. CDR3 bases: TGCGCCAGCAGCCTCCTTGGGGGGGGCGCAGCCACCGGGGAGCTGTTTTTT.

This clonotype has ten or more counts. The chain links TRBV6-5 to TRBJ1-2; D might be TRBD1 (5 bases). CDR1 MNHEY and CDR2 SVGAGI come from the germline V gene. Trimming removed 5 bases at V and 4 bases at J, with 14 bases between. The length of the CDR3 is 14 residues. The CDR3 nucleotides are TGTGCCAGCAGTACGTCAGTAGGGGCCTATGGCTACACCTTC. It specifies CASSTSVGAYGYTF.

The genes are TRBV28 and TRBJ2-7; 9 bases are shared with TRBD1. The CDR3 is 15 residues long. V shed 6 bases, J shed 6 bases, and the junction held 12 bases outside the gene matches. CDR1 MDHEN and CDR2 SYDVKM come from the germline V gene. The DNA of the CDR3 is TGTGCCAGCAGCCCTATGGGGACAGGGAACGGCGAGCAGTACTTC. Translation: CASSPMGTGNGEQYF.

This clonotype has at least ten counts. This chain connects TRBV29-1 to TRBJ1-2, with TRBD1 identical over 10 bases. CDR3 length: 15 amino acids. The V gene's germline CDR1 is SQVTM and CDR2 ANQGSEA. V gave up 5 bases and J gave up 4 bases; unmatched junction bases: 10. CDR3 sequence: CSVIIDRGRAYGYTF. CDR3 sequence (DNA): TGCAGCGTTATCATCGACAGGGGGCGCGCCTATGGCTACACCTTC.

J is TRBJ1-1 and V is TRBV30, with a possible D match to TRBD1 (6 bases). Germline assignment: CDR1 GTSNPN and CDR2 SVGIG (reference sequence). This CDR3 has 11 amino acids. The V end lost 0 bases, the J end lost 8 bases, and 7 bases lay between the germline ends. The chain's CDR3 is CAWSVQGEAFF. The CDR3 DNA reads TGTGCCTGGAGTGTACAGGGAGAAGCTTTCTTT.

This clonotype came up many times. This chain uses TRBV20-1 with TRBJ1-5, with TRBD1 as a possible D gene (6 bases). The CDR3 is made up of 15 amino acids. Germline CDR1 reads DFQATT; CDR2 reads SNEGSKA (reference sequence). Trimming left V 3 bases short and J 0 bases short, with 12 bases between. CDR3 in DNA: TGCAGTGCTAGGCTACAGGGTTATAGCAATCAGCCCCAGCATTTT. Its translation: CSARLQGYSNQPQHF.

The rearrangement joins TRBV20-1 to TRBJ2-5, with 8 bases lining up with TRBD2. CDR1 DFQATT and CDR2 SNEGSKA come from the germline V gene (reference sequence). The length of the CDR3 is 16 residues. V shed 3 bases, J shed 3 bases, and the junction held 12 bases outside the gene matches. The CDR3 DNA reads TGCAGTGCTAGTGAGAATTATCCGGGAGGGGAAGAGACCCAGTACTTC. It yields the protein CSASENYPGGEETQYF.

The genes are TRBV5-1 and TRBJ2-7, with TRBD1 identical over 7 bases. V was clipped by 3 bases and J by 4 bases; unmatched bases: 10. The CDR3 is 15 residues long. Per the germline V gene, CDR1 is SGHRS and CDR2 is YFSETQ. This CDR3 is CASSSLTGNTYEQYF. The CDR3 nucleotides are TGCGCCAGCAGCTCCCTGACAGGGAATACATACGAGCAGTACTTC.

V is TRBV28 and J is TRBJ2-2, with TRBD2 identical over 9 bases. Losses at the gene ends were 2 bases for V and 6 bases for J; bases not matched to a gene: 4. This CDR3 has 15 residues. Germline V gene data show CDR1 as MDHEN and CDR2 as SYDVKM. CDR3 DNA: TGTGCCAGCAGTTTAATTAGCGGGAGTCCCGGGGAGCTGTTTTTT. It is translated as CASSLISGSPGELFF.

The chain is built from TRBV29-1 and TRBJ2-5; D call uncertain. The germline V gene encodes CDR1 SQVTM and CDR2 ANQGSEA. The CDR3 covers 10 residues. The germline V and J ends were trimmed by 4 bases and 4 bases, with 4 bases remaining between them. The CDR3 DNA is TGCAGCGTTGTGGGAGAGACCCAGTACTTC. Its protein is CSVVGETQYF.

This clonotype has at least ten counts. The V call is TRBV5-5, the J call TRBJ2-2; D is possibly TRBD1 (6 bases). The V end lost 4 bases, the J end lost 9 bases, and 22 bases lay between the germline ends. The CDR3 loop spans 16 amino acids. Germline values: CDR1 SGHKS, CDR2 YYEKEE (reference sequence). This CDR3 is CASSLAPLDSSWELFF. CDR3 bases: TGTGCCAGCAGCCTCGCCCCATTGGACAGTAGCTGGGAGCTGTTTTTT.

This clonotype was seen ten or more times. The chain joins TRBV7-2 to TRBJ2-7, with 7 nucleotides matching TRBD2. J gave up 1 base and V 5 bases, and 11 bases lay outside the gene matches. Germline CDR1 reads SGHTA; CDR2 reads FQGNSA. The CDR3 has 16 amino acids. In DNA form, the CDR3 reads TGTGCCAGCAGCCCTAGTGCAGCGGGAAGGTCCTACGAGCAGTACTTC. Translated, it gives CASSPSAAGRSYEQYF.

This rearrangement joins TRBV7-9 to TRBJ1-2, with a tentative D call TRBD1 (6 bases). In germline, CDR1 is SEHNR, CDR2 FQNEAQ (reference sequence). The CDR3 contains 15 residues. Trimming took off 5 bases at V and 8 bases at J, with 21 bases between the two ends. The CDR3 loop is CASSVGQNMPWGYTF. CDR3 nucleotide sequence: TGTGCCAGCAGCGTCGGACAGAACATGCCCTGGGGCTACACCTTC.

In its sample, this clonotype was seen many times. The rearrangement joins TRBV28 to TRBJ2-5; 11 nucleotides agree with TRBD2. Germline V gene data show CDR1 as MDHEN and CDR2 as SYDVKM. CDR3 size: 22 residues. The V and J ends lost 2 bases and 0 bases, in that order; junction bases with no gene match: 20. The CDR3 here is CASSLPGPLVTSGNVYQETQYF. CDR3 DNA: TGTGCCAGCAGTTTACCTGGTCCGCTGGTGACTAGCGGGAACGTGTACCAAGAGACCCAGTACTTC.

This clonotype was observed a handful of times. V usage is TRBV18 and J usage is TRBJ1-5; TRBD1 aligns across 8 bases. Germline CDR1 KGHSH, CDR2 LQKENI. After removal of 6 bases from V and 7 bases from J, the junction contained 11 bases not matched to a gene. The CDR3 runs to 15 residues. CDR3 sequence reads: CASSPGQVTGQPQHF. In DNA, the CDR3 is TGTGCCAGCTCCCCGGGACAGGTTACAGGACAGCCCCAGCATTTT.

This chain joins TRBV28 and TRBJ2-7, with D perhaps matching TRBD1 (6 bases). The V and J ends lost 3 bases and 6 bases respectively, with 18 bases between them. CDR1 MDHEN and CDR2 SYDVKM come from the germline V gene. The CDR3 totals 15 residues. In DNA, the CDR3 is TGTGCCAGCAGTTTTAGGGGGAGCGCCTTCGGCGAGCAGTACTTC. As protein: CASSFRGSAFGEQYF. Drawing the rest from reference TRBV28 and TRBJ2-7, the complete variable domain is DVKVTQSSRYLVKRTGEKVFLECVQDMDHENMFWYRQDPGLGLRLIYFSYDVKMKEKGDIPEGYSVSREKKERFSLILESASTNQTSMYLCASSFRGSAFGEQYFGPGTRLTVT.

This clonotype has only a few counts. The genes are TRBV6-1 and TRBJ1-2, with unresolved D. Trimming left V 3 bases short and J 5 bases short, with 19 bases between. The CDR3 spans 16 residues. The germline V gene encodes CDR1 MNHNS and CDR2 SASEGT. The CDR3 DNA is TGTGCCAGCAGTGACGAGGTGGCAGCGATCAATTATGGCTACACCTTC. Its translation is CASSDEVAAINYGYTF.

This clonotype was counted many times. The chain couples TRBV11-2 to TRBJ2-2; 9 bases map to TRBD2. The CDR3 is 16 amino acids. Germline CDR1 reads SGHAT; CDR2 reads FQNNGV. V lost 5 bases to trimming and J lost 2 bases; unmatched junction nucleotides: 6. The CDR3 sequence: CASSGAGGPNTGELFF. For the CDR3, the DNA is TGTGCCAGCAGCGGGGCGGGAGGGCCCAACACCGGGGAGCTGTTTTTT.

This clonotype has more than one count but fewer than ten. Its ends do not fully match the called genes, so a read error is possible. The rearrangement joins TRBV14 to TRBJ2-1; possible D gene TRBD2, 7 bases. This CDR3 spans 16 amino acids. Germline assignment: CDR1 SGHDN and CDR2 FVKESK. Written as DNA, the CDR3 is TGTGCCAGCAGCCAGGAACGGGGGGCTTCCTACAATGAGAAGTTCTTC. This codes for CASSQERGASYNEKFF.

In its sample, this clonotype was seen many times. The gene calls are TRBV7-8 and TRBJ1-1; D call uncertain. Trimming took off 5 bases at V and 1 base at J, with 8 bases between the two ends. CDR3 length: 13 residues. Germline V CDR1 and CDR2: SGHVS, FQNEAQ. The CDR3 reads CASSNSRNTEAFF. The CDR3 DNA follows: TGTGCCAGCAGCAACTCCCGGAACACTGAAGCTTTCTTT.

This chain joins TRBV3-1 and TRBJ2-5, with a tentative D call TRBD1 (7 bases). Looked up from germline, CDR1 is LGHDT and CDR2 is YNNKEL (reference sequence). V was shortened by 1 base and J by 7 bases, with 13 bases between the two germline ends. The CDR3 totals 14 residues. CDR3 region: CASSQGQGGMTQYF. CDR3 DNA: TGTGCCAGCAGCCAAGGGCAGGGGGGCATGACCCAGTACTTC.

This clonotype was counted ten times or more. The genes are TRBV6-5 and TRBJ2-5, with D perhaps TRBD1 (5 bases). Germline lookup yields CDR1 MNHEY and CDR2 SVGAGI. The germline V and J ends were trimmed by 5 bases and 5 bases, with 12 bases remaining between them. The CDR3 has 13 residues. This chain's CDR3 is CASSHEPGETQYF. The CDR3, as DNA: TGTGCCAGCAGTCACGAGCCAGGGGAGACCCAGTACTTC.

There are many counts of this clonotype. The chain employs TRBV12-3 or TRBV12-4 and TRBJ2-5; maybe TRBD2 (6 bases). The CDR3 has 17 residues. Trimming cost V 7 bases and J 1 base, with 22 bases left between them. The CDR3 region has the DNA TGTGCCAGCACCTTAGGCTGGCCGGGAGCACCCCAAGAGACCCAGTACTTC. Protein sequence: CASTLGWPGAPQETQYF.

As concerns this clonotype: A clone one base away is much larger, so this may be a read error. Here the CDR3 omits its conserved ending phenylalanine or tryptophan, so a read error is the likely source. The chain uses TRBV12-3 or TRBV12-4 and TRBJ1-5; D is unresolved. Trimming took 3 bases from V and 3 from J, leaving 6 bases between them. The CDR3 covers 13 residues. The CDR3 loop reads CASSFIDNQPQHV. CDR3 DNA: TGTGCCAGCAGTTTCATCGACAATCAGCCCCAGCATGTT.

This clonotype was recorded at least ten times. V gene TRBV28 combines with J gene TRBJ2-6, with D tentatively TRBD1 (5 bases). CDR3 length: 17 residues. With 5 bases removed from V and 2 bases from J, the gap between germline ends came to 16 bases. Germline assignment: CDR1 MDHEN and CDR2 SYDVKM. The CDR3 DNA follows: TGTGCCAGCAGTCCCCCAAGGGCAGGGACTGGGGCCAACGTCCTGACTTTC. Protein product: CASSPPRAGTGANVLTF.

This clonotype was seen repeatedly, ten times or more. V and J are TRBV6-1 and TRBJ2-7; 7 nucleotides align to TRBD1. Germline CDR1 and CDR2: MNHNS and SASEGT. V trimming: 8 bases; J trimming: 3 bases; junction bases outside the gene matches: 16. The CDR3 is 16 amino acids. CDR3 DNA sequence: TGTGCCAGCGGAGAACCGGGACAGAATGGCCGCTACGAGCAGTACTTC. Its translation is CASGEPGQNGRYEQYF.

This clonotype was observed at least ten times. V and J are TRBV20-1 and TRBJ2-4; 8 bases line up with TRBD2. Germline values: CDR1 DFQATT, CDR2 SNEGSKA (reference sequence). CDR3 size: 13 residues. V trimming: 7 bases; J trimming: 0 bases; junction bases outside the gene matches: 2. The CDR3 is CSGLAGAKNIQYF. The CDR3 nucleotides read TGCAGTGGCCTAGCGGGAGCCAAAAACATTCAGTACTTC.

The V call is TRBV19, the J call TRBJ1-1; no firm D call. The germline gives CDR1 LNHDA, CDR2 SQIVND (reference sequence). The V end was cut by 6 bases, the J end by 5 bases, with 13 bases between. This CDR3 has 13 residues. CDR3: CASSVTLRTEAFF. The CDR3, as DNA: TGTGCCAGTAGCGTTACCCTACGAACTGAAGCTTTCTTT.